The 4 T cell receptor beta chains below come from one sample, sequenced in a study of blood T cell repertoires in COVID-19. This table comes from immunoSEQ multiplex PCR, and its TCRdb copy is limited to in-frame clones, with some not included. The sample yields around 180,000 clones, around 89% seen once. Source material: peripheral blood. These receptors all come from a man aged 55 to 70 with acute or convalescent COVID-19.

This rearrangement joins TRBV7-2 to TRBJ2-5; unclear D gene. V lost 3 bases and J 4 bases, leaving 6 bases between the germline ends. Germline V gives CDR1 SGHTA, CDR2 FQGNSA. The CDR3 runs 12 residues. CDR3: CASSFVSETQYF. As DNA, the CDR3 is TGTGCCAGCAGCTTCGTCTCAGAGACCCAGTACTTC. The full variable domain, rest sourced from reference TRBV7-2 and TRBJ2-5, is GAGVSQSPSNKVTEKGKDVELRCDPISGHTALYWYRQSLGQGLEFLIYFQGNSAPDKSGLPSDRFSAERTGGSVSTLTIQRTQQEDSAVYLCASSFVSETQYFGPGTRLLVL.

The chain combines TRBV7-3 with TRBJ2-3; TRBD2 aligns across 9 bases. V gave up 5 bases and J gave up 1 base; unmatched junction bases: 7. This CDR3 is 16 amino acids long. Germline lookup yields CDR1 SGHTA and CDR2 FQGTGA. CDR3 DNA sequence: TGTGCCAGCAGCCCCACTATAGCGGGGGGCACAGATACGCAGTATTTT. Translated: CASSPTIAGGTDTQYF.

The chain joins TRBV10-1 to TRBJ2-7; TRBD1 agrees at 8 bases. Germline V lookup: CDR1 WNHNN, CDR2 SYGVQD (reference sequence). The CDR3 is 16 amino acids. After removal of 5 bases from V and 3 bases from J, the junction contained 12 bases not matched to a gene. The CDR3 here is CASSKIYRDRIYEQYF. CDR3 coding DNA: TGCGCCAGCAGTAAAATCTACCGGGACAGGATCTACGAGCAGTACTTC.

The chain joins TRBV30 to TRBJ1-2; 10 nucleotides line up with TRBD1. There are 14 residues in the CDR3. In germline, CDR1 is GTSNPN, CDR2 SVGIG (reference sequence). V lost 2 bases to trimming and J lost 4 bases; unmatched junction nucleotides: 4. The DNA of the CDR3 is TGTGCCTGGAGTACGGGACAGGGGACCTATGGCTACACCTTC. Protein: CAWSTGQGTYGYTF.